This T cell receptor beta chain was documented in a study of control samples from healthy donors and cancer patients. Sequenced by immunoSEQ multiplex PCR; TCRdb stores in-frame clones only, minus some. Among around 93,000 clones listed, 92% were seen once. Material: blood. This TCR derives from a human donor in good health. The donor label of this sample is uncertain.

CDR3 DNA: TGTGCCAGCAGCCAATGGGTGGCCGGGACCACTGAAGCTTTCTTT. Protein product: CASSQWVAGTTEAFF. This chain connects TRBV16 to TRBJ1-1, with a weak D call TRBD1 (5 bases). CDR1 is KGHSY and CDR2 is FQNENV in the germline V gene. This CDR3 has 15 amino acids. The V end lost 1 base, the J end lost 4 bases, and 13 bases lay between the germline ends.